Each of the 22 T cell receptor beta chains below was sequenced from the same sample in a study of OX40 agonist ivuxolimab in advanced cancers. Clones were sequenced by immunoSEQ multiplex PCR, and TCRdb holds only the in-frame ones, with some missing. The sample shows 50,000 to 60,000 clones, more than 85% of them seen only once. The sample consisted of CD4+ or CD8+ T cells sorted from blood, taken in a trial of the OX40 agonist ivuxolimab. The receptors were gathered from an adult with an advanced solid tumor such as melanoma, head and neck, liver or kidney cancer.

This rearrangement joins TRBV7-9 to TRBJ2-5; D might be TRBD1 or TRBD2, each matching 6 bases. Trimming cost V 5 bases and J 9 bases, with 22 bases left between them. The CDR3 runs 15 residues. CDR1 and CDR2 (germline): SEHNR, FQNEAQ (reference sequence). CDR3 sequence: CASSPDFVGGLPQYF. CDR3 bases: TGTGCCAGCAGCCCCGATTTCGTCGGGGGCTTGCCCCAGTACTTC.

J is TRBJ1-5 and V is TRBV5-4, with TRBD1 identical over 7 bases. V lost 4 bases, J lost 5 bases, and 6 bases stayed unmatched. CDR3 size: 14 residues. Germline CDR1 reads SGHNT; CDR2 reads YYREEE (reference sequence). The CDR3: CASSRTGEHQPQHF. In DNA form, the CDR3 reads TGTGCCAGCAGCCGAACAGGGGAGCATCAGCCCCAGCATTTT.

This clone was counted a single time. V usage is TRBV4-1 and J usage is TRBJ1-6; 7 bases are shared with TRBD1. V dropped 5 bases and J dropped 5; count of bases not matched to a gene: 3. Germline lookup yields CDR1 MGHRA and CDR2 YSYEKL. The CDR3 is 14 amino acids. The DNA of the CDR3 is TGCGCCAGCAGCTCCGGGACAGATAATTCACCCCTCCACTTT. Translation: CASSSGTDNSPLHF.

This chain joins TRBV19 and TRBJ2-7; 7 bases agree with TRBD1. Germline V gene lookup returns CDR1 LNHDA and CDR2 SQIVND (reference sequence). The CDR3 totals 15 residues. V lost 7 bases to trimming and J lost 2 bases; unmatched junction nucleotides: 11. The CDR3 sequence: CASIFHPQGPYEQYF. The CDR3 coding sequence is TGTGCCAGTATCTTCCACCCACAGGGGCCCTACGAGCAGTACTTC.

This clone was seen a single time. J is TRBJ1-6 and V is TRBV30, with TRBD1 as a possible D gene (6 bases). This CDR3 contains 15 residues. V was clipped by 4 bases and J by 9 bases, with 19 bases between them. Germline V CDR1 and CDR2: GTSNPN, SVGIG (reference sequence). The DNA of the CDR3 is TGTGCCTGGATTGGGGGCCCGGAGGAGAGTTCACCCCTCCACTTT. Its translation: CAWIGGPEESSPLHF.

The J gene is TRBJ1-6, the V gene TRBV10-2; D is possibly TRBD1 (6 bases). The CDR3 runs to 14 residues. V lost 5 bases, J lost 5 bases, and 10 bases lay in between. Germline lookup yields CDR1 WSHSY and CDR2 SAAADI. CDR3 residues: CASSSYRDNSPLHF. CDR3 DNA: TGCGCCAGCAGTTCTTACAGGGATAATTCACCCCTCCACTTT.

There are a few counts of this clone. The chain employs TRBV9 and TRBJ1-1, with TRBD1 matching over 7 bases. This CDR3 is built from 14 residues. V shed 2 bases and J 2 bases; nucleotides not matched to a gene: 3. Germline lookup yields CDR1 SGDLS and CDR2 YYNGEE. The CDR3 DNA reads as TGTGCCAGCAGCGTTGACAGGGCCAACACTGAAGCTTTCTTT. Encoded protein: CASSVDRANTEAFF.

The CDR3 spells CASSEGVDTEAFF. CDR3 in DNA: TGTGCCAGCAGCGAGGGGGTGGACACTGAAGCTTTCTTT. V is TRBV9 and J is TRBJ1-1, with D perhaps matching TRBD1 (6 bases). The CDR3 consists of 13 residues. The V end was cut by 3 bases, the J end by 3 bases, with 9 bases between. CDR1 is SGDLS, CDR2 YYNGEE, per germline.

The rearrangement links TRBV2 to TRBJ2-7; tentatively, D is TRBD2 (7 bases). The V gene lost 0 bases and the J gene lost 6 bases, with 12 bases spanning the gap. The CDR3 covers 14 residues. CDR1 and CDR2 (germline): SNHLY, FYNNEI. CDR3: CASSEAGGLGEQYF. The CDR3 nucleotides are TGTGCCAGCAGTGAAGCGGGGGGGCTAGGCGAGCAGTACTTC.

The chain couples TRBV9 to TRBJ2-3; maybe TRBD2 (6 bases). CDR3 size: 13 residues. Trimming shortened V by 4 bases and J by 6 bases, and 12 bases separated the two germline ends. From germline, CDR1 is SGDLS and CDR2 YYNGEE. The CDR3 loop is CASSLWGEDTQYF. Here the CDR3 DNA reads TGTGCCAGCAGCCTTTGGGGGGAGGATACGCAGTATTTT.

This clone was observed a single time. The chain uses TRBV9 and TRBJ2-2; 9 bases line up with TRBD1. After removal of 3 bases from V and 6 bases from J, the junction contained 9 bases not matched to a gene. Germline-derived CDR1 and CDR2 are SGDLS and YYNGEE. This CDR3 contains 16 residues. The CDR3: CASSGGTGFIAGELFF. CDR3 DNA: TGTGCCAGCAGCGGGGGGACAGGGTTTATCGCCGGGGAGCTGTTTTTT.

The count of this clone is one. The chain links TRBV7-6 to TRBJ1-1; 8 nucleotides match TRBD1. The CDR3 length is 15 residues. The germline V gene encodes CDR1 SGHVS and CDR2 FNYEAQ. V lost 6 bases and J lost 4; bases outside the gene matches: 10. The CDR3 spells CASRRTGRPFTEAFF. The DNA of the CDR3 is TGTGCCAGCAGGAGGACAGGGCGCCCGTTCACTGAAGCTTTCTTT.

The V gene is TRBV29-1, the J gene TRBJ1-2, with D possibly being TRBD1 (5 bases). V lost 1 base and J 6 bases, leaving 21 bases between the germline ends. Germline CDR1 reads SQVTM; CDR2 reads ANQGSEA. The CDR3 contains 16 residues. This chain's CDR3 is CSVEGFVIEGADGYTF. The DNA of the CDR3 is TGCAGCGTTGAAGGGTTCGTTATAGAAGGGGCGGATGGCTACACCTTC. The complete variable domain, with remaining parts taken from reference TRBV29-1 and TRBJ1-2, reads SAVISQKPSRDICQRGTSLTIQCQVDSQVTMMFWYRQQPGQSLTLIATANQGSEATYESGFVIDKFPISRPNLTFSTLTVSNMSPEDSSIYLCSVEGFVIEGADGYTFGSGTRLTVV.

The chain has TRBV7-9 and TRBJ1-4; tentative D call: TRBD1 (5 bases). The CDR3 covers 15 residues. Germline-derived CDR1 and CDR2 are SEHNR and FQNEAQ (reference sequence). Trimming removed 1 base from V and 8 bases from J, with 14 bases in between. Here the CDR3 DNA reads TGTGCCAGCAGCTTAGGGGAGGGACTTTCCGAAAAACTGTTTTTT. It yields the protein CASSLGEGLSEKLFF.

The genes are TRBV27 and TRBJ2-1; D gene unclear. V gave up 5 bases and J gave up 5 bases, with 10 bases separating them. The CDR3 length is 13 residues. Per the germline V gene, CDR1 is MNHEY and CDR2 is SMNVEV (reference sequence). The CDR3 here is CASSPSPNNEQFF. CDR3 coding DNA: TGTGCCAGCAGTCCATCTCCGAACAATGAGCAGTTCTTC.

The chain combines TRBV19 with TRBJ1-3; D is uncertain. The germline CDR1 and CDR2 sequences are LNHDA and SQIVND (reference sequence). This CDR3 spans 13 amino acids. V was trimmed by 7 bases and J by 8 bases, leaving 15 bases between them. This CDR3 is CASKDGTEDTIYF. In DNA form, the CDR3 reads TGTGCCAGTAAAGACGGTACAGAGGACACCATATATTTT.

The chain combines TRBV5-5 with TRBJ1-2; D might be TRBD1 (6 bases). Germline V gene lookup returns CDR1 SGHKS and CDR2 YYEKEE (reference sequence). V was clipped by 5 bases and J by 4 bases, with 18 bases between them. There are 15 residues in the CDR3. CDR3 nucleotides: TGTGCCAGCAGTAGGGGGAAGGCCTCAGGCTATGGCTACACCTTC. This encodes CASSRGKASGYGYTF. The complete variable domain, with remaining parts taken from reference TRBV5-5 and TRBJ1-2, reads DAGVTQSPTHLIKTRGQQVTLRCSPISGHKSVSWYQQVLGQGPQFIFQYYEKEERGRGNFPDRFSARQFPNYSSELNVNALLLGDSALYLCASSRGKASGYGYTFGSGTRLTVV.

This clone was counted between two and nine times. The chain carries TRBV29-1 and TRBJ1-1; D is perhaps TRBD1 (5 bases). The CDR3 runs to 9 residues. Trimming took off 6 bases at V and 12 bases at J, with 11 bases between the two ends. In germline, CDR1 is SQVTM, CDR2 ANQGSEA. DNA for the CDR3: TGCAGCGTCCCCGGGGCGCCTTTCTTT. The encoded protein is CSVPGAPFF.

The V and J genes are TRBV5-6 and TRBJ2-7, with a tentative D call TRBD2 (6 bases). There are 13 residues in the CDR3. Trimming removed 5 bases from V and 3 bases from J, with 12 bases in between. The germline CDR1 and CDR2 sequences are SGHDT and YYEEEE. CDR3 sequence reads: CASSPGGHYEQYF. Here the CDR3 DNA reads TGTGCCAGCAGTCCCGGGGGTCACTACGAGCAGTACTTC.

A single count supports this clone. The CDR3, as DNA: TGTGCCAGCAGCCCGGGTGAGGCGGGGGGAGGCTACGAGCAGTACTTC. Translation gives CASSPGEAGGGYEQYF. V gene TRBV5-6 combines with J gene TRBJ2-7, with TRBD2 matching over 8 bases. CDR1 SGHDT and CDR2 YYEEEE come from the germline V gene. The J segment lost 3 bases and the V segment lost 4 bases, leaving 12 bases of the junction unmatched. The CDR3 is 16 amino acids.

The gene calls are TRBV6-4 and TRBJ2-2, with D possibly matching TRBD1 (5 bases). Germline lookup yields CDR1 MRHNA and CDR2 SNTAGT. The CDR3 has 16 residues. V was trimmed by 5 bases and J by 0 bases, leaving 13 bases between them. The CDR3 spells CASSYKGQTNTGELFF. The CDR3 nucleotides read TGTGCCAGCAGTTACAAAGGACAAACGAACACCGGGGAGCTGTTTTTT.

The CDR3, as DNA: TGTGCCTGGAGTACAGGGGGCAACACTGAAGCTTTCTTT. This gives the protein CAWSTGGNTEAFF. The chain couples TRBV30 to TRBJ1-1; TRBD1 agrees at 9 bases. CDR1 is GTSNPN and CDR2 is SVGIG in the germline V gene (reference sequence). V shed 2 bases and J 2 bases; nucleotides not matched to a gene: 0. The CDR3 runs 13 residues. The full variable domain, in which reference TRBV30 and TRBJ1-1 provide the parts outside the CDR3, is SQTIHQWPATLVQPVGSPLSLECTVEGTSNPNLYWYRQAAGRGLQLLFYSVGIGQISSEVPQNLSASRPQDRQFILSSKKLLLSDSGFYLCAWSTGGNTEAFFGQGTRLTVV.